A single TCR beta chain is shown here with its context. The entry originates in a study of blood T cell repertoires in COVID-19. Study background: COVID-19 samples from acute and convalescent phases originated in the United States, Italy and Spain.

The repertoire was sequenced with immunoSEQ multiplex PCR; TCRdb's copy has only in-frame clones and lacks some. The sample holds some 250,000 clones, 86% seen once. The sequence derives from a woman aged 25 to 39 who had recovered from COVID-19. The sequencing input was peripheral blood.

The CDR3 DNA sequence: TGTGCCATTCGACGGGGACAGGGAGAGACCCAGTACTTC. Amino acid sequence: CAIRRGQGETQYF. The chain employs TRBV10-3 and TRBJ2-5; 9 bases are shared with TRBD1. The CDR3 runs 13 residues. Germline CDR1 is ENHRY and CDR2 is SYGVKD. V gave up 9 bases and J gave up 4 bases; unmatched junction bases: 6.